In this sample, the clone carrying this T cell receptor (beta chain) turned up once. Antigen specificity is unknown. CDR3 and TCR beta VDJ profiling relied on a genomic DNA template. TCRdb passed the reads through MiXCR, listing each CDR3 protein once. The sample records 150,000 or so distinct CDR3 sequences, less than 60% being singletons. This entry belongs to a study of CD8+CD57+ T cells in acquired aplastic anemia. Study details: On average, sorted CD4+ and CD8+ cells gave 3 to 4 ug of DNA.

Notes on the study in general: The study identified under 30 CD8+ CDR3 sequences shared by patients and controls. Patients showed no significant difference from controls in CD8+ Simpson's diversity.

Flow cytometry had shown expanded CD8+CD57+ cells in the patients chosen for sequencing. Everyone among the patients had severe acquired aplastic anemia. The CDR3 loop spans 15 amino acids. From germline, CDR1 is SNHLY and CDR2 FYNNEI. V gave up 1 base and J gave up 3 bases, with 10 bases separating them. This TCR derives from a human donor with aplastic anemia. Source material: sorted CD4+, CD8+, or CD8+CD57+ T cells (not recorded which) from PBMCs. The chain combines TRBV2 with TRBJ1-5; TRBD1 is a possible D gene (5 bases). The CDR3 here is CASSEEAGPNQPQHF. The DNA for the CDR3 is TGTGCCAGCAGTGAAGAGGCAGGGCCCAATCAGCCCCAGCATTTT.